Sequencing of this TCR beta chain was carried out in a study of lymphopenia after photon versus proton radiotherapy. In the case of this clone: Antigen unknown.

Study observations and caveats: Relative stability marked proton patients; photon patients lost diversity and naive cells. Only patients who died were analyzed for survival; proton advantage is unproven. Post-nadir diversity loss with photons came from oligoclonal expansion, particularly CD8+ Temra cells.

The repertoire was sequenced with immunoSEQ multiplex PCR; TCRdb's copy has only in-frame clones and lacks some. The sample holds approximately 150,000 clones, around nine tenths seen once. Germline V gene sequence: CDR1 MNHNY, CDR2 SVGAGI (reference sequence). The CDR3 is made up of 16 amino acids. The germline V and J ends were trimmed by 5 bases and 7 bases, with 23 bases remaining between them. The specimen comprised peripheral blood, sampled from a patient treated with photon-based radiotherapy. This receptor was identified in a man aged 45-65 years with gastric cancer. This chain joins TRBV6-6 and TRBJ1-2, with D perhaps matching TRBD1 (5 bases). The CDR3 sequence is CASSNPGPPRGTGYTF. The CDR3 bases are TGTGCCAGCAGTAACCCGGGACCCCCGCGGGGTACTGGCTACACCTTC.